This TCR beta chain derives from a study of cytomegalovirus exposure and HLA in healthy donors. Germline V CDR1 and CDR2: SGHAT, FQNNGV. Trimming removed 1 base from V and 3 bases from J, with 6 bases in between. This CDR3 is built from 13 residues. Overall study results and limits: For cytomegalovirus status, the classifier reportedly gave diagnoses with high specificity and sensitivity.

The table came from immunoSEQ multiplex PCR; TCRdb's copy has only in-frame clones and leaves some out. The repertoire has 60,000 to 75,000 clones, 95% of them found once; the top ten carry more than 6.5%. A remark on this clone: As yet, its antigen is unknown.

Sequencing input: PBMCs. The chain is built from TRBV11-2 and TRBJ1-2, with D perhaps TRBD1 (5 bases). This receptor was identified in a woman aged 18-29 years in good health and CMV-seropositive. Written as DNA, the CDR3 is TGTGCCAGCAGCTTAGTAGGGGACTATGGCTACACCTTC. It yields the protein CASSLVGDYGYTF.